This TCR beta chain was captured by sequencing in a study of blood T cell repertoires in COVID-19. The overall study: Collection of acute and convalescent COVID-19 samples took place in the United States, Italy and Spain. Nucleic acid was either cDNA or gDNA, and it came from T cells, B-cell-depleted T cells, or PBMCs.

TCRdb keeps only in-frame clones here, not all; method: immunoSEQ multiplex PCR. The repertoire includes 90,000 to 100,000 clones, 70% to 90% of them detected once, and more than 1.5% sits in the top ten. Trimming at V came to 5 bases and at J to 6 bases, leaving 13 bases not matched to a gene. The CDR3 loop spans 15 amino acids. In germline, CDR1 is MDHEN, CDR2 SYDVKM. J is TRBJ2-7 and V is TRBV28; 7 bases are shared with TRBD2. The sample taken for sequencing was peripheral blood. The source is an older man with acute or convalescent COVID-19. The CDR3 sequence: CASSPPETSLVEQYF. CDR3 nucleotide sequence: TGTGCCAGCAGTCCCCCTGAGACTAGCTTGGTCGAGCAGTACTTC.